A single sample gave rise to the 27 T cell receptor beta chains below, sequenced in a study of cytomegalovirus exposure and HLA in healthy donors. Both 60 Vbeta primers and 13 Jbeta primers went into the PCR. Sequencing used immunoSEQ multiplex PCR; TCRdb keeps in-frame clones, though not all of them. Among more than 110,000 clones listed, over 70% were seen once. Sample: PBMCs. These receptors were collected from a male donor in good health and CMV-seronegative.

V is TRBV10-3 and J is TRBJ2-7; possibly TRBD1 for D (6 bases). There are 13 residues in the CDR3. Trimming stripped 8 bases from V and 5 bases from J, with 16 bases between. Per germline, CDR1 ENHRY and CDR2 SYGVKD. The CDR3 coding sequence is TGTGCCATCTGGGGCAGGGGATTTGACGAGCAGTACTTC. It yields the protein CAIWGRGFDEQYF.

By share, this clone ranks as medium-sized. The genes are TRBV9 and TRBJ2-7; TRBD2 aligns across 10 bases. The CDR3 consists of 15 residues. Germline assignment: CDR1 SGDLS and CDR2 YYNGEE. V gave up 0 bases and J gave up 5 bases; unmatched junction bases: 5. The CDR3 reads CASSVASGSGDEQYF. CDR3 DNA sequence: TGTGCCAGCAGCGTAGCTAGCGGGAGCGGCGACGAGCAGTACTTC.

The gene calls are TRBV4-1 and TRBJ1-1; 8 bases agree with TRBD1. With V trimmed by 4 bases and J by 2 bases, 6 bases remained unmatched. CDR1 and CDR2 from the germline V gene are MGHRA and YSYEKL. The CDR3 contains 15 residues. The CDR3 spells CASSLQGTGNTEAFF. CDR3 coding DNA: TGCGCCAGCAGCCTCCAAGGGACAGGAAACACTGAAGCTTTCTTT.

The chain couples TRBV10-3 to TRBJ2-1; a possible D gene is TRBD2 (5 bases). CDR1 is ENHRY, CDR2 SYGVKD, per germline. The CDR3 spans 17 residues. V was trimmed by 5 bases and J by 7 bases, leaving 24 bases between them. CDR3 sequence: CAISQKIRAEGLNEQFF. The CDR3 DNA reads TGTGCCATCAGTCAAAAGATAAGAGCAGAGGGCCTGAATGAGCAGTTCTTC.

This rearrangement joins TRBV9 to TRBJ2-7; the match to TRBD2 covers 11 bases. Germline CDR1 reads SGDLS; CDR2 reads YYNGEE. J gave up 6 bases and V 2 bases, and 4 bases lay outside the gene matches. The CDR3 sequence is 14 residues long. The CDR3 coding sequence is TGTGCCAGCAGCGTGACCCTAGCGGGAGGCGAGCAGTACTTC. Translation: CASSVTLAGGEQYF.

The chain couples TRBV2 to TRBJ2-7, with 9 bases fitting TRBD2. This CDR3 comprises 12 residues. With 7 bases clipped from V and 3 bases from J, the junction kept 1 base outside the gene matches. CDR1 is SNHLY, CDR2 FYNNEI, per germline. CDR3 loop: CASKLAGYEQYF. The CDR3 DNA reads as TGTGCCAGCAAACTAGCGGGCTACGAGCAGTACTTC. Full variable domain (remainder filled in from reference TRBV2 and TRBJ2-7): EPEVTQTPSHQVTQMGQEVILRCVPISNHLYFYWYRQILGQKVEFLVSFYNNEISEKSEIFDDQFSVERPDGSNFTLKIRSTKLEDSAMYFCASKLAGYEQYFGPGTRLTVT.

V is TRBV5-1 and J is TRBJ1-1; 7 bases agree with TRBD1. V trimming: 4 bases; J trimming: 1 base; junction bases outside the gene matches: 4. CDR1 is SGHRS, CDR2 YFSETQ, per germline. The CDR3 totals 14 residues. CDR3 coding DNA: TGCGCCAGCAGCGGATACAGGGGGAACACTGAAGCTTTCTTT. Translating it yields CASSGYRGNTEAFF.

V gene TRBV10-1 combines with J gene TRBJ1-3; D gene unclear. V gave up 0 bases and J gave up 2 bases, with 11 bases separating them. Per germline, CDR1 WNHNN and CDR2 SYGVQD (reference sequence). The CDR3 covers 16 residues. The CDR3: CASSESERVPGNTIYF. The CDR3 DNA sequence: TGCGCCAGCAGTGAGTCGGAGAGGGTCCCTGGAAACACCATATATTTT.

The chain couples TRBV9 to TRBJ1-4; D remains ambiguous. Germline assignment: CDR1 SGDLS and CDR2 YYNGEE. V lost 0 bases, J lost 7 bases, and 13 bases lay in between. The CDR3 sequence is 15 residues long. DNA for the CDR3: TGTGCCAGCAGCGTAGGGGAGACGGTCTTTGAAAAACTGTTTTTT. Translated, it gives CASSVGETVFEKLFF.

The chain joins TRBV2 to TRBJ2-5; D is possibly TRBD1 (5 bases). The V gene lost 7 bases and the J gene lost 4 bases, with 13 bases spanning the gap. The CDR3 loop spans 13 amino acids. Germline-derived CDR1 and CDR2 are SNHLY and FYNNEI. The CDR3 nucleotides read TGTGCCAGCATGGGGCCCAGGGCAGAGACCCAGTACTTC. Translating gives CASMGPRAETQYF. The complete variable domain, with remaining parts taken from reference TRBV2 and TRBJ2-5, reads EPEVTQTPSHQVTQMGQEVILRCVPISNHLYFYWYRQILGQKVEFLVSFYNNEISEKSEIFDDQFSVERPDGSNFTLKIRSTKLEDSAMYFCASMGPRAETQYFGPGTRLLVL.

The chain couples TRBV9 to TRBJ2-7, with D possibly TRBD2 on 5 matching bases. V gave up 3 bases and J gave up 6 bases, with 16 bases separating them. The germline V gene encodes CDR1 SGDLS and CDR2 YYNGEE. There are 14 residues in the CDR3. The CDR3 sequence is CASSAPGKLSEQYF. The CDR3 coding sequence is TGTGCCAGCAGCGCCCCCGGGAAGCTCTCCGAGCAGTACTTC.

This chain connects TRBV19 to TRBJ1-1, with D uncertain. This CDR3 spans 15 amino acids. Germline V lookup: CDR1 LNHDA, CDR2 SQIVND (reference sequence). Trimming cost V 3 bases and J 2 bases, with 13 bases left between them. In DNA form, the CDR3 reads TGTGCCAGTAGTATTGGGCAAACCATCAACACTGAAGCTTTCTTT. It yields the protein CASSIGQTINTEAFF. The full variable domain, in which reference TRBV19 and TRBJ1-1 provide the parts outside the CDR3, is DGGITQSPKYLFRKEGQNVTLSCEQNLNHDAMYWYRQDPGQGLRLIYYSQIVNDFQKGDIAEGYSVSREKKESFPLTVTSAQKNPTAFYLCASSIGQTINTEAFFGQGTRLTVV.

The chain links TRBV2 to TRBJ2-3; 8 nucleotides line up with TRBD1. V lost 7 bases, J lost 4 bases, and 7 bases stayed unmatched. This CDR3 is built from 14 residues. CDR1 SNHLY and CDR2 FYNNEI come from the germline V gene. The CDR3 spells CASTKDRAADTQYF. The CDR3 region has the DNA TGTGCCAGCACCAAGGACAGGGCGGCAGATACGCAGTATTTT.

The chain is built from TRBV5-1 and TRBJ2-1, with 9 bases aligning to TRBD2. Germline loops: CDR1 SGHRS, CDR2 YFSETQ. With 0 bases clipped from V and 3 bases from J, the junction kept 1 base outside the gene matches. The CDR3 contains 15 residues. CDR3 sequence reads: CASSLAAGGYNEQFF. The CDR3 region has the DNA TGCGCCAGCAGCTTGGCAGCGGGGGGCTACAATGAGCAGTTCTTC.

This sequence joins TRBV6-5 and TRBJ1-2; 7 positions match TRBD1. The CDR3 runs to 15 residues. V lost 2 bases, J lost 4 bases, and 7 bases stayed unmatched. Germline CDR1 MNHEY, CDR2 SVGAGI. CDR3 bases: TGTGCCAGCAGTTACAGGGGGCTGCGGGGCTATGGCTACACCTTC. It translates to CASSYRGLRGYGYTF.

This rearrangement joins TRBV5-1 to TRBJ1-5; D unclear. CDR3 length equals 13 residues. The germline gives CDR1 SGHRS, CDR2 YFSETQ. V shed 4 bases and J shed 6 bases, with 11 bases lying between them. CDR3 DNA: TGCGCCAGCAGCGGGGAGGGTGGTCAGCCCCAGCATTTT. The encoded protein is CASSGEGGQPQHF.

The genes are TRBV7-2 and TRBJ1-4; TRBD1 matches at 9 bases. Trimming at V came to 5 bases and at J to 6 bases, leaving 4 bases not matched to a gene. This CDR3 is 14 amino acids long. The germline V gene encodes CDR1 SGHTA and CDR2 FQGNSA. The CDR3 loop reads CASSLGTGYEKLFF. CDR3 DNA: TGTGCCAGCAGCCTAGGGACAGGGTATGAAAAACTGTTTTTT. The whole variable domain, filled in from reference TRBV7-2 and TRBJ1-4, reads GAGVSQSPSNKVTEKGKDVELRCDPISGHTALYWYRQSLGQGLEFLIYFQGNSAPDKSGLPSDRFSAERTGGSVSTLTIQRTQQEDSAVYLCASSLGTGYEKLFFGSGTQLSVL.

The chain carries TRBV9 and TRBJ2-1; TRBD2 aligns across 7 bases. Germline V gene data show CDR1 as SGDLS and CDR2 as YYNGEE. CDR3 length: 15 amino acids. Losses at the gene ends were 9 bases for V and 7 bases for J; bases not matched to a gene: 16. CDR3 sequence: CATSPPAGEWNEQFF. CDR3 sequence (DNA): TGTGCCACCTCCCCTCCGGCGGGAGAGTGGAATGAGCAGTTCTTC.

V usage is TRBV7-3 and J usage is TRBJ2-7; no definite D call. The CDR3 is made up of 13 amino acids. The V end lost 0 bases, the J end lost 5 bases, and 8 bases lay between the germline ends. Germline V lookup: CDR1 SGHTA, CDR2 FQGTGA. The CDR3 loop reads CASSLTPRNEQYF. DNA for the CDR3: TGTGCCAGCAGCTTAACCCCGCGTAACGAGCAGTACTTC.

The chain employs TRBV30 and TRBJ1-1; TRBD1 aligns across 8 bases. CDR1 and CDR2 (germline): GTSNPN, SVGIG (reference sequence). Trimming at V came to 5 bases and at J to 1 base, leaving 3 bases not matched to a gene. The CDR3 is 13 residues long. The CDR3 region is CAWWTGRNTEAFF. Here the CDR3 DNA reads TGTGCCTGGTGGACAGGGAGGAACACTGAAGCTTTCTTT. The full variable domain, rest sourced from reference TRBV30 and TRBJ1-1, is SQTIHQWPATLVQPVGSPLSLECTVEGTSNPNLYWYRQAAGRGLQLLFYSVGIGQISSEVPQNLSASRPQDRQFILSSKKLLLSDSGFYLCAWWTGRNTEAFFGQGTRLTVV.

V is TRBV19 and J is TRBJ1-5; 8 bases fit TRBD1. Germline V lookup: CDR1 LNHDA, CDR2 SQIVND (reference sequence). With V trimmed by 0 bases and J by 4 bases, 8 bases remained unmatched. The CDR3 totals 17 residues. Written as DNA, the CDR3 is TGTGCCAGTAGTATAGACTGGACAGGGTTTGGGAATCAGCCCCAGCATTTT. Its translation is CASSIDWTGFGNQPQHF.

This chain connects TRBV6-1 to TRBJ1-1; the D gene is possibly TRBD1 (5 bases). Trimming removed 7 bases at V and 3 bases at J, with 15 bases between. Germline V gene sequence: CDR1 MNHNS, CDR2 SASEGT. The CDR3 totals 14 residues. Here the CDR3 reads CASMMLGRDTEAFF. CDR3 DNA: TGTGCCAGCATGATGTTGGGCAGGGACACTGAAGCTTTCTTT.

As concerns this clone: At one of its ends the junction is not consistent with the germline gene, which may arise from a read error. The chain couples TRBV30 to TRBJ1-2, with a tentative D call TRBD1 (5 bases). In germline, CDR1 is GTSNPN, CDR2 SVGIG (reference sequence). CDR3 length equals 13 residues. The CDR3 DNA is TGTGCCTGGAGTGTCCGGCAGGGAACCCACTACCCCTTC. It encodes CAWSVRQGTHYPF. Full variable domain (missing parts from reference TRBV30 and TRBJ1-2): SQTIHQWPATLVQPVGSPLSLECTVEGTSNPNLYWYRQAAGRGLQLLFYSVGIGQISSEVPQNLSASRPQDRQFILSSKKLLLSDSGFYLCAWSVRQGTHYPFGSGTRLTVV.

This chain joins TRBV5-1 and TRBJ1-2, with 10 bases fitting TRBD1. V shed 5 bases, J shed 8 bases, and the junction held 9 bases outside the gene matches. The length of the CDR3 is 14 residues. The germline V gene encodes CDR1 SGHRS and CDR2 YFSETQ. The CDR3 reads CASRLDRGREGYTF. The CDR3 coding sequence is TGCGCCAGCAGGTTAGACAGGGGGCGCGAGGGCTACACCTTC.

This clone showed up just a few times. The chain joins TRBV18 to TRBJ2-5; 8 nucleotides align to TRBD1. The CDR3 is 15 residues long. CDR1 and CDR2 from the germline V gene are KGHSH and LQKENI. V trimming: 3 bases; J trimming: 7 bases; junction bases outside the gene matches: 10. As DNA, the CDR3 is TGTGCCAGCTCACCCGCCCAGGGGGCAGGCGGGACCCAGTACTTC. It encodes CASSPAQGAGGTQYF.

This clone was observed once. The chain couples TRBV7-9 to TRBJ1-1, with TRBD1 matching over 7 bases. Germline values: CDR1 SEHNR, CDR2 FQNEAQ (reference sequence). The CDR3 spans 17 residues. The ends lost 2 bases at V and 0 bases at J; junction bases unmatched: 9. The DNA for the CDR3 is TGTGCCAGCAGCTTAAGAGGGGGCGGCCCAATGAACACTGAAGCTTTCTTT. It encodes CASSLRGGGPMNTEAFF.

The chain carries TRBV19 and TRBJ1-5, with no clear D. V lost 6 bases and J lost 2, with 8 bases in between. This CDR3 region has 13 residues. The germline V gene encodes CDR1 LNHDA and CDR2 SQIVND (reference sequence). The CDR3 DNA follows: TGTGCCAGTAGAAGGGAGGGCAATCAGCCCCAGCATTTT. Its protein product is CASRREGNQPQHF.